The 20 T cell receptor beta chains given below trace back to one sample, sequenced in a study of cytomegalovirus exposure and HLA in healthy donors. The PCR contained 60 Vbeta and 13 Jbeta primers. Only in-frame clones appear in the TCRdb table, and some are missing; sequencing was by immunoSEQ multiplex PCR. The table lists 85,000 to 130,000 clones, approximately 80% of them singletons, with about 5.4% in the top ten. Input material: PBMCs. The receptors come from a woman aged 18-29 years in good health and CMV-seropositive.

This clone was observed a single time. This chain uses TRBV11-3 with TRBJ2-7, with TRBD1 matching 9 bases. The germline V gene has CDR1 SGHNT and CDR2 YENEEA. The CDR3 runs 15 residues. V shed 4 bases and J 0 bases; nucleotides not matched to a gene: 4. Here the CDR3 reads CASSWGTGSSYEQYF. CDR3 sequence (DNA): TGTGCCAGCAGCTGGGGGACAGGGTCCTCCTACGAGCAGTACTTC.

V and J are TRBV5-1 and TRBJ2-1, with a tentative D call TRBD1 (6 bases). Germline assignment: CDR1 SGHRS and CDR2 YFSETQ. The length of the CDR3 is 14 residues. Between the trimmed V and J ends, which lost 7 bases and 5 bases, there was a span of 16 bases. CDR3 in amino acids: CASRAGTFDNEQFF. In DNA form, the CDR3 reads TGCGCCAGCCGCGCCGGGACATTCGACAATGAGCAGTTCTTC.

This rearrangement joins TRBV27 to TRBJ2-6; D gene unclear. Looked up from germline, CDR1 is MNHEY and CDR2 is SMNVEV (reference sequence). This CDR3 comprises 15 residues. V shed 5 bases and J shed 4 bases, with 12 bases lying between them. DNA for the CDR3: TGTGCCAGCAGTATACAGTCGCTGGGGGCCAACGTCCTGACTTTC. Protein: CASSIQSLGANVLTF.

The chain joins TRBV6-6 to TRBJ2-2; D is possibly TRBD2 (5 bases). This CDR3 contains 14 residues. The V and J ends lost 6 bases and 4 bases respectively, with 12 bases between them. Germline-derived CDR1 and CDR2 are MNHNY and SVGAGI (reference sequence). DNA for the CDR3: TGTGCCAGCAGCCTACTAGGTCCCACCGGGGAGCTGTTTTTT. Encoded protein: CASSLLGPTGELFF.

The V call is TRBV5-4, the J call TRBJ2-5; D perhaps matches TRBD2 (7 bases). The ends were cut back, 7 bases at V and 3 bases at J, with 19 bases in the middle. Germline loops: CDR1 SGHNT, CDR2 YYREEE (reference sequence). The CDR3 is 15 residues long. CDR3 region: CASFSPPGGEETQYF. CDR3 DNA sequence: TGTGCCAGCTTCTCCCCCCCGGGGGGCGAAGAGACCCAGTACTTC.

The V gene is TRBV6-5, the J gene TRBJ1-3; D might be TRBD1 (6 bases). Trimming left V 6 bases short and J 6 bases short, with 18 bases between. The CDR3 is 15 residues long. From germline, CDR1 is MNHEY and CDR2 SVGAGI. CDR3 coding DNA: TGTGCCAGCAGAAGTGGGGTCACAGGGCCAAACACCATATATTTT. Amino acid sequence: CASRSGVTGPNTIYF.

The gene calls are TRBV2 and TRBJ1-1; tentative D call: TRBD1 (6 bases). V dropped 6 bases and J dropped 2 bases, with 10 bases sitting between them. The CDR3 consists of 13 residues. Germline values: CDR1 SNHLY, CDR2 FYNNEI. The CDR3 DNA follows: TGTGCCAGCAGGGACAGACTAAACACTGAAGCTTTCTTT. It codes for CASRDRLNTEAFF.

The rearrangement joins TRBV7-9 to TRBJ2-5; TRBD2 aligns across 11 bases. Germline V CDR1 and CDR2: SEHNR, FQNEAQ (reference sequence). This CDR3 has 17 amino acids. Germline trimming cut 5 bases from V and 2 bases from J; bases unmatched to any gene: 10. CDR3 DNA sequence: TGTGCCAGCAGCCCGGCCCGGACTAGCGGGCGTCAAGAGACCCAGTACTTC. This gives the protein CASSPARTSGRQETQYF. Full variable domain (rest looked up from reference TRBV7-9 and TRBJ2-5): DTGVSQNPRHKITKRGQNVTFRCDPISEHNRLYWYRQTLGQGPEFLTYFQNEAQLEKSRLLSDRFSAERPKGSFSTLEIQRTEQGDSAMYLCASSPARTSGRQETQYFGPGTRLLVL.

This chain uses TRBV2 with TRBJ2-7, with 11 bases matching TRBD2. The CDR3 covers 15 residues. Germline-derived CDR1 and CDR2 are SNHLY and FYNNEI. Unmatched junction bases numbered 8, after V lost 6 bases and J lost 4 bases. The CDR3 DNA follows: TGTGCCAGCAGCTTAGCGGGAGGGGTAGGGTACGAGCAGTACTTC. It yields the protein CASSLAGGVGYEQYF. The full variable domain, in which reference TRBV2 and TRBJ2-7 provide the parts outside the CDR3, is EPEVTQTPSHQVTQMGQEVILRCVPISNHLYFYWYRQILGQKVEFLVSFYNNEISEKSEIFDDQFSVERPDGSNFTLKIRSTKLEDSAMYFCASSLAGGVGYEQYFGPGTRLTVT.

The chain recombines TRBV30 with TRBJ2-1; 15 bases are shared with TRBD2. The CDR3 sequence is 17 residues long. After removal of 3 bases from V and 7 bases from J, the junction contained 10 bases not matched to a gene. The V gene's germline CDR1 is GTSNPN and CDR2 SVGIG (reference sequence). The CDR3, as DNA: TGTGCCTGGAGCGGACTAGCGGGAGGGCAGATGGGAAATGAGCAGTTCTTC. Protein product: CAWSGLAGGQMGNEQFF.

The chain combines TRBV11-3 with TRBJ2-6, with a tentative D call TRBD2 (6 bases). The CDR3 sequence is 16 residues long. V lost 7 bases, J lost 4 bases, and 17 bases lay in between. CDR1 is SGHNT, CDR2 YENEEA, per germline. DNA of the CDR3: TGTGCCAGCACCGGAGTCGGGGCGGGAGGGGCCAACGTCCTGACTTTC. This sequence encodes CASTGVGAGGANVLTF.

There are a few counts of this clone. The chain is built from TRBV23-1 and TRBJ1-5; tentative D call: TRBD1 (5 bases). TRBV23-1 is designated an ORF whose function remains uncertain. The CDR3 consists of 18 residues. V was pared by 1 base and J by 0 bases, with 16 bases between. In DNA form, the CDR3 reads TGCGCCAGCAGTCAATTTTGTCAGGGACTGGATAGCAATCAGCCCCAGCATTTT. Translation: CASSQFCQGLDSNQPQHF.

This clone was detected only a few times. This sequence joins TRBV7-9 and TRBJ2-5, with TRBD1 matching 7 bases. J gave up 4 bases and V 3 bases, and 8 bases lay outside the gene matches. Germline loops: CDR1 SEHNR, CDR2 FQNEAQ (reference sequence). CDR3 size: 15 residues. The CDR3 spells CASSFKGARVETQYF. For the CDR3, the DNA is TGTGCCAGCAGCTTCAAGGGGGCGCGCGTAGAGACCCAGTACTTC. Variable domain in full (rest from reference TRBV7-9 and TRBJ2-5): DTGVSQNPRHKITKRGQNVTFRCDPISEHNRLYWYRQTLGQGPEFLTYFQNEAQLEKSRLLSDRFSAERPKGSFSTLEIQRTEQGDSAMYLCASSFKGARVETQYFGPGTRLLVL.

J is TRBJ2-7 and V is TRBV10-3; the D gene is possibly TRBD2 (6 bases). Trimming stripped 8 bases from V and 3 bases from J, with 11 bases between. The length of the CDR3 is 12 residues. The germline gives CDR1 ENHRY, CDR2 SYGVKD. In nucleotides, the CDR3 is TGTGCCATCGCGGGACTTAACTACGAGCAGTACTTC. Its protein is CAIAGLNYEQYF.

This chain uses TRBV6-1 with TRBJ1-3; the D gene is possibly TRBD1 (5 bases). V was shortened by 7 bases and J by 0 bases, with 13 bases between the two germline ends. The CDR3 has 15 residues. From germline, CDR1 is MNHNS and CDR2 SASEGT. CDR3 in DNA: TGTGCCAGCATACCTTGGGACTCCTCTGGAAACACCATATATTTT. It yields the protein CASIPWDSSGNTIYF.

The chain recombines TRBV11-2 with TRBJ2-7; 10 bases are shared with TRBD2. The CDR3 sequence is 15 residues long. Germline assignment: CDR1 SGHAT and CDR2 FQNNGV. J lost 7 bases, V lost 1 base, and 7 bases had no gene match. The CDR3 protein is CASSLGLAGVGEQYF. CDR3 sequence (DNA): TGTGCCAGCAGCTTAGGCCTAGCGGGAGTGGGTGAGCAGTACTTC.

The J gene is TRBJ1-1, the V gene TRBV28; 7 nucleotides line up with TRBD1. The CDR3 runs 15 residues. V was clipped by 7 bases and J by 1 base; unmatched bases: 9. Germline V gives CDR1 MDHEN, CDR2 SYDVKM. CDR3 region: CASTLAGQRNTEAFF. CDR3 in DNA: TGTGCCAGCACCCTGGCGGGACAGCGGAACACTGAAGCTTTCTTT.

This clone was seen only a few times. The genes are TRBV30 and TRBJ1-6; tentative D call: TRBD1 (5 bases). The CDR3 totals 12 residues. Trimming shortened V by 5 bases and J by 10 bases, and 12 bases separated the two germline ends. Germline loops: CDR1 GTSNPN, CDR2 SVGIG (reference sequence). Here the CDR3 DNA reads TGTGCCTGGTCTCGGAGGGGATCACCCCTCCACTTT. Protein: CAWSRRGSPLHF. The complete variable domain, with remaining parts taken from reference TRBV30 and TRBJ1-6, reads SQTIHQWPATLVQPVGSPLSLECTVEGTSNPNLYWYRQAAGRGLQLLFYSVGIGQISSEVPQNLSASRPQDRQFILSSKKLLLSDSGFYLCAWSRRGSPLHFGNGTRLTVT.

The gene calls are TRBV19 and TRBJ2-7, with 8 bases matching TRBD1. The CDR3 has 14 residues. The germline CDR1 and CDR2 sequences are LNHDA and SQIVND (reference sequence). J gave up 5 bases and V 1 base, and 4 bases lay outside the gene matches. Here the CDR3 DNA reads TGTGCCAGTAGTATAGGACAGGGGATGGACGAGCAGTACTTC. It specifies CASSIGQGMDEQYF.

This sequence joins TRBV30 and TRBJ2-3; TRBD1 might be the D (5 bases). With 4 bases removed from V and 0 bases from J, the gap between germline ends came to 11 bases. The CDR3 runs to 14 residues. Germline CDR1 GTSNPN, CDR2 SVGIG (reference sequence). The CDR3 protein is CAWTRTYSTDTQYF. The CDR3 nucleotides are TGTGCCTGGACCCGGACATATAGCACAGATACGCAGTATTTT.